These 16 T cell receptor beta chains came from one sample sequenced in a study of beta chain features in type 1 diabetes. The isolated RNA, all of it, was reverse transcribed, so expressed TCRB transcripts were what got sequenced. Profiled with immunoSEQ multiplex PCR; TCRdb holds only in-frame clones, not every one. The sample includes 330,000 or so clones, 13% to 15% seen only once; the top ten take roughly 7%. The specimen sequenced was central memory CD4+ T cells from blood. Receptor source: a man aged 30-40 years in good health.

The CDR3 coding sequence is TGTGCCAGCTCAATGACTAGTACTGGGGCCAACGTCCTGACTTTC. This codes for CASSMTSTGANVLTF. The V call is TRBV18, the J call TRBJ2-6; weak D call: TRBD2 (6 bases). V was clipped by 5 bases and J by 2 bases, with 10 bases between them. CDR3 size: 15 residues. In germline, CDR1 is KGHSH, CDR2 LQKENI.

The chain links TRBV4-3 to TRBJ1-4, with a weak D call TRBD1 (5 bases). The CDR3 is made up of 15 amino acids. V dropped 0 bases and J dropped 5 bases, with 10 bases sitting between them. Germline loops: CDR1 LGHNA, CDR2 YSLEER. CDR3 nucleotides: TGCGCCAGCAGCCAAGATTGGACACTAAATGAAAAACTGTTTTTT. Translating it yields CASSQDWTLNEKLFF.

This clone occurred many times. The J gene is TRBJ1-1, the V gene TRBV7-2; D is ambiguous. V was trimmed by 1 base and J by 10 bases, leaving 7 bases between them. CDR3 length: 11 residues. Germline V CDR1 and CDR2: SGHTA, FQGNSA. The CDR3 DNA reads as TGTGCCAGCAGCTTAGGCGGTTCAGCTTTCTTT. It specifies CASSLGGSAFF. The full variable domain, completed using reference TRBV7-2 and TRBJ1-1, is GAGVSQSPSNKVTEKGKDVELRCDPISGHTALYWYRQSLGQGLEFLIYFQGNSAPDKSGLPSDRFSAERTGGSVSTLTIQRTQQEDSAVYLCASSLGGSAFFGQGTRLTVV.

In this sample, this clone turned up a few times. The chain recombines TRBV2 with TRBJ2-2; a possible D gene is TRBD1 (5 bases). V was cut by 4 bases and J by 8 bases, with 20 bases left in between. Germline lookup yields CDR1 SNHLY and CDR2 FYNNEI. This CDR3 is 16 amino acids long. CDR3 loop: CASSGRLKGASGELFF. The CDR3 coding sequence is TGTGCCAGCAGTGGGCGGCTGAAAGGGGCTTCGGGGGAGCTGTTTTTT.

This clone was seen many times. This chain uses TRBV9 with TRBJ2-1; 9 nucleotides align to TRBD1. V shed 4 bases, J shed 9 bases, and the junction held 8 bases outside the gene matches. This CDR3 has 14 residues. Germline loops: CDR1 SGDLS, CDR2 YYNGEE. CDR3 loop: CASSKGQGRAEQFF. CDR3 coding DNA: TGTGCCAGCAGCAAAGGACAGGGGAGGGCTGAGCAGTTCTTC.

The J gene is TRBJ2-5, the V gene TRBV5-1; maybe TRBD2 (5 bases). Germline lookup yields CDR1 SGHRS and CDR2 YFSETQ. The CDR3 runs 15 residues. V lost 0 bases and J lost 1, with 10 bases in between. The chain's CDR3 is CASSLAPGTQETQYF. CDR3 bases: TGCGCCAGCAGCTTGGCACCGGGAACCCAAGAGACCCAGTACTTC. Variable domain in full (rest from reference TRBV5-1 and TRBJ2-5): KAGVTQTPRYLIKTRGQQVTLSCSPISGHRSVSWYQQTPGQGLQFLFEYFSETQRNKGNFPGRFSGRQFSNSRSEMNVSTLELGDSALYLCASSLAPGTQETQYFGPGTRLLVL.

This clone was seen many times. V gene TRBV4-3 combines with J gene TRBJ2-1; 7 bases fit TRBD2. Germline CDR1 reads LGHNA; CDR2 reads YSLEER. The V and J ends lost 4 bases and 9 bases, in that order; junction bases with no gene match: 6. The CDR3 runs 13 residues. CDR3 region: CASSPREGSEQFF. The CDR3 region has the DNA TGCGCCAGCAGCCCGAGGGAGGGCTCTGAGCAGTTCTTC.

This clone was seen more than once but under ten times. The rearrangement uses TRBV2 and TRBJ2-5, with D perhaps TRBD2 (5 bases). The CDR3 extends over 13 amino acids. V dropped 6 bases and J dropped 5 bases, with 13 bases sitting between them. From germline, CDR1 is SNHLY and CDR2 FYNNEI. The DNA of the CDR3 is TGTGCCAGCAGGGACTCGGGTCAGGAGACCCAGTACTTC. Amino acids: CASRDSGQETQYF. The full variable domain, its missing parts supplied by reference TRBV2 and TRBJ2-5, is EPEVTQTPSHQVTQMGQEVILRCVPISNHLYFYWYRQILGQKVEFLVSFYNNEISEKSEIFDDQFSVERPDGSNFTLKIRSTKLEDSAMYFCASRDSGQETQYFGPGTRLLVL.

The chain couples TRBV6-5 to TRBJ2-5; 12 bases align to TRBD2. The length of the CDR3 is 16 residues. V gave up 3 bases and J gave up 1 base; unmatched junction bases: 3. Germline V lookup: CDR1 MNHEY, CDR2 SVGAGI. The DNA of the CDR3 is TGTGCCAGCAGTTATACGACTAGCGGGGGCCAAGAGACCCAGTACTTC. Translating gives CASSYTTSGGQETQYF.

This clone was seen once. V and J are TRBV30 and TRBJ2-5, with TRBD1 as a possible D gene (6 bases). The CDR3 runs to 13 residues. Germline CDR1 reads GTSNPN; CDR2 reads SVGIG (reference sequence). Trimming took 5 bases from V and 5 from J, leaving 15 bases between them. CDR3 region: CAWGKTGLETQYF. CDR3 sequence (DNA): TGTGCCTGGGGAAAGACAGGTCTGGAGACCCAGTACTTC.

This clone was seen many times. The chain carries TRBV14 and TRBJ1-6; a weak D match, TRBD1 (6 bases). V was clipped by 6 bases and J by 7 bases, with 10 bases between them. The CDR3 extends over 13 amino acids. Germline loops: CDR1 SGHDN, CDR2 FVKESK. CDR3 DNA: TGTGCCAGCAGAACTCAGGGGAATTCACCCCTCCACTTT. It yields the protein CASRTQGNSPLHF.

The CDR3 is CAATPQPASGTGEQYV. CDR3 coding DNA: TGTGCCGCCACACCCCAACCGGCTAGCGGGACAGGCGAGCAGTACGTC. The V call is TRBV27, the J call TRBJ2-7; D might be TRBD2 (9 bases). V lost 11 bases and J lost 6, with 29 bases in between. The CDR3 is 16 amino acids. Looked up from germline, CDR1 is MNHEY and CDR2 is SMNVEV (reference sequence).

This clone was observed a handful of times. The chain couples TRBV11-2 to TRBJ1-2, with a possible D match to TRBD1 (6 bases). The V end was cut by 5 bases, the J end by 5 bases, with 18 bases between. Germline assignment: CDR1 SGHAT and CDR2 FQNNGV. The CDR3 is made up of 15 amino acids. The CDR3 region has the DNA TGTGCCAGCAGCCTACAGGGACTCGTCCCTTATGGCTACACCTTC. Protein: CASSLQGLVPYGYTF.

As regards this clone: Different DNA sequences within this sample yield the same CDR3. The chain carries TRBV18 and TRBJ1-3; maybe TRBD1 (5 bases). Trimming removed 2 bases from V and 3 bases from J, with 11 bases in between. The germline V gene encodes CDR1 KGHSH and CDR2 LQKENI. The length of the CDR3 is 15 residues. The CDR3 is CASSPTGTSGNTIYF. Written as DNA, the CDR3 is TGTGCCAGCTCACCAACCGGGACGAGTGGAAACACCATATATTTT.

This chain links TRBV4-2 with TRBJ1-2; D is unresolved. Trimming took off 4 bases at V and 8 bases at J, with 11 bases between the two ends. CDR3 length: 12 amino acids. Germline values: CDR1 LGHNA, CDR2 YNFKEQ. CDR3 in amino acids: CASSPGRVGYTF. The CDR3 DNA sequence: TGTGCCAGCAGCCCCGGACGGGTCGGCTACACCTTC.

This clone was counted a few times. At one end the junction does not follow the germline gene, possibly because of a read error. This chain connects TRBV14 to TRBJ2-5; 7 bases match TRBD1. The CDR3 consists of 14 residues. Germline assignment: CDR1 SGHDN and CDR2 FVKESK. Here the CDR3 reads CASSRQGRGEAQYF. The DNA for the CDR3 is TGTGCCAGCAGCAGACAGGGCAGGGGAGAGGCCCAGTACTTC.